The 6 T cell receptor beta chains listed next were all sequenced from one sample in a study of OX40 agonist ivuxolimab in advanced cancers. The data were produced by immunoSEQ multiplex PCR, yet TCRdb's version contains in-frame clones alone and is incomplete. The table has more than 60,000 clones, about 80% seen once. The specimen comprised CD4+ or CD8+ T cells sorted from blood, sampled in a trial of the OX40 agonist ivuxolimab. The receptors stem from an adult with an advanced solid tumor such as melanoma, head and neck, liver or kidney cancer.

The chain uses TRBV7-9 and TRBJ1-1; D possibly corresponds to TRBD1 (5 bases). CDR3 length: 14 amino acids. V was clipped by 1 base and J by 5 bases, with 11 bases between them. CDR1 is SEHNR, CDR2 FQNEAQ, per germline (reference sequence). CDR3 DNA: TGTGCCAGCAGCTTAGGCGTTGGGGGGACTGAAGCTTTCTTT. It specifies CASSLGVGGTEAFF.

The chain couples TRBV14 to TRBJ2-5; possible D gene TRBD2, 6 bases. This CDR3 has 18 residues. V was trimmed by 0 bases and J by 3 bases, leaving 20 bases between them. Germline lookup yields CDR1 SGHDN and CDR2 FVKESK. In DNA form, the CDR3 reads TGTGCCAGCAGCCAAGATCCGGGGTTTTGGGGGGAGGAAGAGACCCAGTACTTC. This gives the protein CASSQDPGFWGEEETQYF.

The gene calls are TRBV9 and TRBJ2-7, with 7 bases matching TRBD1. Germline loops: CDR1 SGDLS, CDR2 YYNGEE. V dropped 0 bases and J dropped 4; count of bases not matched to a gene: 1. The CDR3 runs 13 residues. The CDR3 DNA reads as TGTGCCAGCAGCGTAGGGGGACAGTACGAGCAGTACTTC. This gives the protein CASSVGGQYEQYF.

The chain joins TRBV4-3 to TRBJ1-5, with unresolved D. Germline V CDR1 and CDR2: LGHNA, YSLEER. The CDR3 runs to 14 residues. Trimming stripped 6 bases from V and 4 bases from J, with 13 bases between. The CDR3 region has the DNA TGCGCCAGCAGGATGGGGTCCGAAAATCAGCCCCAGCATTTT. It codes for CASRMGSENQPQHF.

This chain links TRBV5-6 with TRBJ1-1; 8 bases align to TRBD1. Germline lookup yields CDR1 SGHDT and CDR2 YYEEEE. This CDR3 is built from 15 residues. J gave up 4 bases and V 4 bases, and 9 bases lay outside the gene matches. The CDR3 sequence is CASSTPGQGGTEAFF. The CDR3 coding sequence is TGTGCCAGCAGCACTCCAGGACAGGGCGGCACTGAAGCTTTCTTT.

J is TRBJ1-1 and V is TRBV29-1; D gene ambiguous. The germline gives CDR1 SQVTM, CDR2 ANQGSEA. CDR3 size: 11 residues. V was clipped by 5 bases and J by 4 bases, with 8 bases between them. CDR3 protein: CSVSGPTEAFF. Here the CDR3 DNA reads TGCAGCGTTTCCGGGCCCACTGAAGCTTTCTTT.